Reported below is one TCR beta chain. The data belong to a study of technical replicates of blood from a few donors. TCRdb's table, derived via immunoSEQ multiplex PCR, lists solely in-frame clones and lacks some. Of tens of thousands of clones listed, roughly 93% are singletons. Germline V gene sequence: CDR1 SGHAT, CDR2 FQNNGV. The CDR3 covers 18 residues. The junction had 10 bases not matched to a gene; V was cut back by 0 bases and J by 2 bases. The sequenced sample was T cells isolated from PBMCs. This clonotype was sampled from a human donor in good health. The genes are TRBV11-2 and TRBJ2-7; 10 bases agree with TRBD2. In nucleotides, the CDR3 is TGTGCCAGCAGCTTAGATCGGGGGCGGCTAGCGGGAGCCTACGAGCAGTACTTC. Its translation: CASSLDRGRLAGAYEQYF.